This paragraph reports one TCR beta chain. The data belong to a study of shared clonotypes between healthy human individuals. Over several immunoSEQ plates, each subset's genomic DNA was distributed in even portions. Repertoires were generated with immunoSEQ multiplex PCR, while TCRdb's copy carries only in-frame clones and drops some. In the table there are hundreds of thousands of clones, more than 70% of which are singletons. Material: PBMCs. This clonotype originated in a woman between 35 and 50 years old in good health. Some clones in this sample may be carry-over from other donors' samples.

The CDR3 nucleotides are TGTGCCAGTAGTTGGGACCCCAATCAGCCCCAGCATTTT. This sequence encodes CASSWDPNQPQHF. The V gene is TRBV19, the J gene TRBJ1-5, with D perhaps matching TRBD1 (5 bases). V was cut by 5 bases and J by 3 bases, with 8 bases left in between. The CDR3 has 13 residues. Per germline, CDR1 LNHDA and CDR2 SQIVND (reference sequence).